This T cell receptor beta chain was profiled in a study of T cell responses to AZD1222 COVID-19 vaccine. Findings of the study overall: Repertoires were sampled only after the peak T cell response. The donor cohort was predominantly white British with a female majority, and clonal diversity may have been underestimated. Two AZD1222 administrations were followed by greater Spike-specific TCR breadth and depth.

To note about this clone: The target antigen is unknown.

Trimming took 0 bases from V and 2 from J; bases not matched to a gene: 8. This CDR3 has 18 amino acids. Germline V lookup: CDR1 SGHAT, CDR2 FQNNGV. The protocol was immunoSEQ multiplex PCR, while the TCRdb copy is restricted to in-frame clones and leaves out a portion. The sample has approximately 67,000 clones, about 89% seen once. The TCR was taken from an adult who received the AZD1222 COVID-19 vaccine. The source was peripheral blood, collected 28 days after the second AZD1222 dose. The chain carries TRBV11-2 and TRBJ2-1; 9 nucleotides agree with TRBD2. CDR3: CASSLDPGLASAYNEQFF. The CDR3 DNA reads TGTGCCAGCAGCTTAGATCCTGGACTAGCGTCAGCCTACAATGAGCAGTTCTTC.